This T cell receptor (beta chain) was obtained from a study of cytomegalovirus exposure and HLA in healthy donors. PCR amplification relied on 60 Vbeta primers (plus 13 Jbeta primers). Clones were read by immunoSEQ multiplex PCR, and TCRdb kept only the in-frame ones, dropping some. The sample shows roughly 200,000 clones, 75% to 90% of them seen only once. Germline-derived CDR1 and CDR2 are SGHAT and FQDESV (reference sequence). J was trimmed by 5 bases and V by 6 bases; bases with no gene match: 9. CDR3 length: 14 residues. Sequencing input: PBMCs. This TCR came from a man aged 50-59 years in good health and CMV-seronegative. The gene calls are TRBV11-1 and TRBJ2-5; 7 bases line up with TRBD1. CDR3 nucleotide sequence: TGTGCCAGCAGGGGACAGTCAAGGGGGGAGACCCAGTACTTC. Protein product: CASRGQSRGETQYF.